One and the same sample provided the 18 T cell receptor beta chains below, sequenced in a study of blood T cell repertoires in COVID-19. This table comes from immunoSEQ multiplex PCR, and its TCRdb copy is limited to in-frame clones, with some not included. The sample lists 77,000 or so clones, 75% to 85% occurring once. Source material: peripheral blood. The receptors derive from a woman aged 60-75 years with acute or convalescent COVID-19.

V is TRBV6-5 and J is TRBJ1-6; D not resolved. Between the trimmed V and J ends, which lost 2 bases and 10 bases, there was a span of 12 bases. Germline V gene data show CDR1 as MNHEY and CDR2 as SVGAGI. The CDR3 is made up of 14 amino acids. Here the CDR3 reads CASSYGGPGSPLHF. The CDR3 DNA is TGTGCCAGCAGTTACGGAGGGCCGGGCTCACCCCTCCACTTT.

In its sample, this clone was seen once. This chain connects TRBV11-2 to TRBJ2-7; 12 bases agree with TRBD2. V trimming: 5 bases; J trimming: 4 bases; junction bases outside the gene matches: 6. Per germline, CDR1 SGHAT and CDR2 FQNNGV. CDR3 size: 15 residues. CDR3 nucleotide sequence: TGTGCCAGCAGCCCGCTAGCGGGGGGGAAATACGAGCAGTACTTC. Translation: CASSPLAGGKYEQYF.

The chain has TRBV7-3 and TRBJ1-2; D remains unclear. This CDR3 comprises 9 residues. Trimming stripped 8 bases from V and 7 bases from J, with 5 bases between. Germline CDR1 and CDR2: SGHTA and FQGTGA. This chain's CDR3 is CASRSGYTF. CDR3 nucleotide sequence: TGTGCCAGCCGGAGTGGCTACACCTTC.

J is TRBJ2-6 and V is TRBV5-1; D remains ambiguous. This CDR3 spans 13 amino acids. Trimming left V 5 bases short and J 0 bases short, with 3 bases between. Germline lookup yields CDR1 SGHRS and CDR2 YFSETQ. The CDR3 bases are TGCGCCAGCAGAGCCTCTGGGGCCAACGTCCTGACTTTC. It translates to CASRASGANVLTF. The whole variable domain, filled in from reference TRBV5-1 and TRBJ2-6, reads KAGVTQTPRYLIKTRGQQVTLSCSPISGHRSVSWYQQTPGQGLQFLFEYFSETQRNKGNFPGRFSGRQFSNSRSEMNVSTLELGDSALYLCASRASGANVLTFGAGSRLTVL.

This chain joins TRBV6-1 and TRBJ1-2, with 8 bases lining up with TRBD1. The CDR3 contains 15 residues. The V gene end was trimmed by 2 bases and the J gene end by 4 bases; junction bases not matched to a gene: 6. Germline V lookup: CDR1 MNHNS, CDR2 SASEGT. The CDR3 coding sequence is TGTGCCAGCAGTGAAAGGACAGGGATTGGCTATGGCTACACCTTC. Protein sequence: CASSERTGIGYGYTF.

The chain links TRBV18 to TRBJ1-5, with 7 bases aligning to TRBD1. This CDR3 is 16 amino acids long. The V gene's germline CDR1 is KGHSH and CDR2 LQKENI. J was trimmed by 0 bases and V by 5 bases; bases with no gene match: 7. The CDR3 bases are TGTGCCAGCTCATCCCAAACAGGGGATAGCAATCAGCCCCAGCATTTT. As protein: CASSSQTGDSNQPQHF.

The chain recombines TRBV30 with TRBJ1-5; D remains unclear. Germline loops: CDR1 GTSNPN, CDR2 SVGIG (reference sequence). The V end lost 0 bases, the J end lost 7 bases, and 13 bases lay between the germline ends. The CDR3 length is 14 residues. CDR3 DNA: TGTGCCTGGAGTGTACGGAGGGAAGGGCAGCCCCAGCATTTT. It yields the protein CAWSVRREGQPQHF.

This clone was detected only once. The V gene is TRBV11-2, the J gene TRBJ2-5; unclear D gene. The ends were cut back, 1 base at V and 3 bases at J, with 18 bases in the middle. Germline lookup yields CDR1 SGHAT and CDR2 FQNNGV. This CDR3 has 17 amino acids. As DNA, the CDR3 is TGTGCCAGCAGCTTAGCGACCGCGGCCTCGCAAAAAGAGACCCAGTACTTC. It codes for CASSLATAASQKETQYF.

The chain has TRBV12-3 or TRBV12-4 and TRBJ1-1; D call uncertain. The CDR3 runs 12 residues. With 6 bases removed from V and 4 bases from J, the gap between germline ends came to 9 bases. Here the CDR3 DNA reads TGTGCCAGCAGGCGACCGGGCACTGAAGCTTTCTTT. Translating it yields CASRRPGTEAFF.

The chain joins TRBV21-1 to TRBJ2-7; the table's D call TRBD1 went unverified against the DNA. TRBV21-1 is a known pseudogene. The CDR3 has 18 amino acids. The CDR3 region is CASSKGTRTGAVNYEQYF. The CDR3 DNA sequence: TGTGCCAGCAGCAAAGGGACAAGGACAGGAGCCGTGAACTACGAGCAGTACTTC.

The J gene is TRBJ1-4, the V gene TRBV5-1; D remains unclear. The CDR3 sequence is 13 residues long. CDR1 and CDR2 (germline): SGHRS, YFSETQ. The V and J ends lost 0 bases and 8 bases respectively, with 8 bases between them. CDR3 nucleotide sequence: TGCGCCAGCAGCTTGGAACAGAAGGAAAAACTGTTTTTT. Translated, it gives CASSLEQKEKLFF.

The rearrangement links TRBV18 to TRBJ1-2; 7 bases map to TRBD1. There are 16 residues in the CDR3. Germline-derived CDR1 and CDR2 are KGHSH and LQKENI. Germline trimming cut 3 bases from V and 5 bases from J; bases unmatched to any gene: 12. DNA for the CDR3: TGTGCCAGCTCACCCTACTCGACAGGGATGGAATATGGCTACACCTTC. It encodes CASSPYSTGMEYGYTF. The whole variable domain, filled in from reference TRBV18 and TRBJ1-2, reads NAGVMQNPRHLVRRRGQEARLRCSPMKGHSHVYWYRQLPEEGLKFMVYLQKENIIDESGMPKERFSAEFPKEGPSILRIQQVVRGDSAAYFCASSPYSTGMEYGYTFGSGTRLTVV.

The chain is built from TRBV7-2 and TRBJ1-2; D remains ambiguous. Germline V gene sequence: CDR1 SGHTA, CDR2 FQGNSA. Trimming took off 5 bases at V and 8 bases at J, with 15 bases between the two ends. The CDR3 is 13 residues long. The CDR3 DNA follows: TGTGCCAGCAGCAAAACGCTACGAGGAGGCTACACCTTC. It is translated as CASSKTLRGGYTF.

CDR3 bases: TGTGCCAGCACCGTCCGGGACAGGGGCCTTAACACTGAAGCTTTCTTT. It encodes CASTVRDRGLNTEAFF. V gene TRBV5-4 combines with J gene TRBJ1-1; 10 nucleotides agree with TRBD1. CDR1 and CDR2 (germline): SGHNT, YYREEE (reference sequence). CDR3 length: 16 residues. The V segment lost 6 bases and the J segment 2 bases; nucleotides outside the gene matches: 10.

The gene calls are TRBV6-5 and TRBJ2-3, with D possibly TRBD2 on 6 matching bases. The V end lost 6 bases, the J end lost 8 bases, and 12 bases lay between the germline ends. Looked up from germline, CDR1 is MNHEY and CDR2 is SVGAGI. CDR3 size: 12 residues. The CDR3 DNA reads TGTGCCAGCAGCCGCCTGGGAGGTACGCAGTATTTT. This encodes CASSRLGGTQYF.

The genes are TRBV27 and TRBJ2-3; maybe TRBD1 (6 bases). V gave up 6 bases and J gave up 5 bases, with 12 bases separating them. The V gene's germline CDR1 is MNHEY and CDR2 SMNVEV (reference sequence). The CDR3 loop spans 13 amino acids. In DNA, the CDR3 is TGTGCCAGCAGGCCACTAGGGGGAGATACGCAGTATTTT. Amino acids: CASRPLGGDTQYF.

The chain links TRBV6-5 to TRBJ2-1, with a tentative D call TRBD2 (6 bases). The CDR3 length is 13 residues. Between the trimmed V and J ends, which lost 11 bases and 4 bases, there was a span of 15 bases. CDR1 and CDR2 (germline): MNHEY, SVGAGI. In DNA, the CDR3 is TGTGCCGGGCGGGATCCCCTATACAATGAGCAGTTCTTC. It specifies CAGRDPLYNEQFF.

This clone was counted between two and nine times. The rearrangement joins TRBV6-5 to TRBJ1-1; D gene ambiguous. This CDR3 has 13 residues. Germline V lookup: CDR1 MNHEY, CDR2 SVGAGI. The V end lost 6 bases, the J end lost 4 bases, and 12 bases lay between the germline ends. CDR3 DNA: TGTGCCAGCAGGCCTAGTCATCCCACTGAAGCTTTCTTT. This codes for CASRPSHPTEAFF.